This T cell receptor (beta chain) was observed in a study of blood T cell repertoires in COVID-19. Trimming removed 0 bases at V and 1 base at J, with 10 bases between. The CDR3 is 16 amino acids. CDR1 is KGHSH and CDR2 is LQKENI in the germline V gene. Produced via immunoSEQ multiplex PCR; TCRdb's table is partial and in-frame only. The sample yields some 93,000 clones, around 80% seen once. V usage is TRBV18 and J usage is TRBJ2-1, with D tentatively TRBD1 (6 bases). Material: peripheral blood. The TCR comes from a man aged 65-85 years with acute or convalescent COVID-19. For the CDR3, the DNA is TGTGCCAGCTCACCACCTGGGGGCCGGTCCTACAATGAGCAGTTCTTC. It codes for CASSPPGGRSYNEQFF.